A selection of T cell receptor beta chains follows, all from one sample in a study of CD8 T cells in Susac syndrome. From the immunoSEQ multiplex PCR reads, TCRdb called clonotypes with MiXCR, one entry per CDR3 protein. In the table there are about 200,000 distinct CDR3 sequences, about 96% of which are singletons. Input material: CD4+ T cells from PBMCs. The receptors derive from a human donor with multiple sclerosis. Both conserved end residues are part of each CDR3. Size is omitted from some rows. Given values are once, few, many or a class for expanded clones.

CDR3: CSASTGSTDTQYF; J: TRBJ2-3; V: TRBV20-1; size: .
CDR3: CSAPLGVISYNEQFF; J: TRBJ2-1; V: TRBV20-1; size: .
CDR3: CASSPAGYHSDTQYF; J: TRBJ2-3; V: TRBV7-9; size: .
CDR3: CSARGDRDAGYTF; J: TRBJ1-2; V: TRBV20-1; size: once
CDR3: CASSEERFGEKLFF; J: TRBJ1-4; V: TRBV2; size: .
CDR3: CASSYRSTSGRSDTQYF; J: TRBJ2-3; V: TRBV12-3/TRBV12-4; size: .
CDR3: CASSQVVTFSGNQPQHF; J: TRBJ1-5; V: TRBV4-1; size: .
CDR3: CASSLLGRDYTF; J: TRBJ1-2; V: TRBV27; size: .
CDR3: CASSLIGLGEKLFF; J: TRBJ1-4; V: TRBV5-6; size: .
CDR3: CASSPYRVDEQFF; J: TRBJ2-1; V: TRBV27; size: .